These 18 T cell receptor beta chains share one sample of origin, sequenced in a study of T cells in Graves' hyperthyroidism and ophthalmopathy. RNA transcripts yielded amplified TCR beta CDR3 regions. HTBI primers drove first-round RT-PCR of the TCR CDR3. TCRdb re-analysed the multiplex PCR reads in MiXCR, keeping a single row per CDR3 protein. Of hundreds of thousands of distinct CDR3 sequences in the sample, 14% to 15% were seen once. The sequencing sample was made of blood. These receptors were obtained from a young man with Graves' ophthalmopathy.

The chain uses TRBV4-1 and TRBJ2-7; TRBD1 might be the D (6 bases). V shed 3 bases and J shed 1 base, with 13 bases lying between them. The germline V gene encodes CDR1 MGHRA and CDR2 YSYEKL. The CDR3 loop spans 15 amino acids. The CDR3 loop is CASSQTAGESYEQYF. The CDR3 DNA sequence: TGCGCCAGCAGCCAGACGGCAGGGGAATCCTACGAGCAGTACTTC.

This chain links TRBV6-2 or TRBV6-3 with TRBJ2-3, with a tentative D call TRBD1 (6 bases). The CDR3 extends over 16 amino acids. The V end lost 9 bases, the J end lost 0 bases, and 19 bases lay between the germline ends. The V gene's germline CDR1 is MNHEY and CDR2 SVGEGT. The CDR3 nucleotides read TGTGCCAGTCATAATGACAGGTTTCCAAGCACAGATACGCAGTATTTT. This encodes CASHNDRFPSTDTQYF.

Ten or more counts support this clonotype. The chain joins TRBV11-2 to TRBJ2-7; the D gene is possibly TRBD2 (6 bases). The CDR3 sequence is 12 residues long. Germline loops: CDR1 SGHAT, CDR2 FQNNGV. Deletions cut 5 bases from V and 6 bases from J, with 11 bases between. In DNA, the CDR3 is TGTGCCAGCAGCCCGAGGAGGGTCGAGCAGTACTTC. This sequence encodes CASSPRRVEQYF.

This clonotype was counted between two and nine times. This chain uses TRBV4-1 with TRBJ2-7; no firm D call. Per germline, CDR1 MGHRA and CDR2 YSYEKL. CDR3 length: 18 amino acids. Trimming cost V 0 bases and J 2 bases, with 20 bases left between them. The CDR3 sequence: CASSQDPPPYPRTYEQYF. The CDR3 region has the DNA TGCGCCAGCAGCCAAGACCCCCCGCCTTATCCCAGAACCTACGAGCAGTACTTC.

This clonotype was found many times. The chain joins TRBV27 to TRBJ2-4; 7 bases are shared with TRBD1. The CDR3 consists of 15 residues. Germline V CDR1 and CDR2: MNHEY, SMNVEV (reference sequence). Losses at the gene ends were 0 bases for V and 6 bases for J; bases not matched to a gene: 5. CDR3 protein: CASSLSLGGGNIQYF. For the CDR3, the DNA is TGTGCCAGCAGTTTATCGTTAGGGGGCGGAAACATTCAGTACTTC.

This clonotype appeared many times. V gene TRBV20-1 combines with J gene TRBJ1-4; the match to TRBD1 covers 7 bases. The ends lost 8 bases at V and 5 bases at J; junction bases unmatched: 11. The CDR3 is made up of 14 amino acids. Germline assignment: CDR1 DFQATT and CDR2 SNEGSKA (reference sequence). In DNA form, the CDR3 reads TGCAGTCCTTACGCGGGGACAGAGAATGAAAAACTGTTTTTT. Its translation: CSPYAGTENEKLFF.

Regarding this clonotype: The junction departs from germline at one end; a sequencing error may be responsible. This chain joins TRBV24-1 and TRBJ2-5; TRBD1 aligns across 8 bases. The germline V gene encodes CDR1 KGHDR and CDR2 SFDVKD. This CDR3 has 15 amino acids. In DNA form, the CDR3 reads TGTGCCTCCAGTGGCCGGACAGGGTTAGGAGGGACCCAGTACTTC. The encoded protein is CASSGRTGLGGTQYF.

The chain recombines TRBV2 with TRBJ1-2, with 7 positions matching TRBD1. V lost 6 bases to trimming and J lost 7 bases; unmatched junction nucleotides: 5. The CDR3 sequence is 12 residues long. CDR1 and CDR2 (germline): SNHLY, FYNNEI. The CDR3 protein is CASSATGRGYTF. In DNA, the CDR3 is TGTGCCAGCAGCGCGACAGGGCGTGGCTACACCTTC.

At least ten counts were recorded for this clonotype. The V call is TRBV9, the J call TRBJ2-1; tentatively, D is TRBD2 (7 bases). Trimming shortened V by 2 bases and J by 3 bases, and 12 bases separated the two germline ends. Germline CDR1 reads SGDLS; CDR2 reads YYNGEE. CDR3 size: 15 residues. Written as DNA, the CDR3 is TGTGCCAGCAGCGTGACGGGGGGCCTCTACAATGAGCAGTTCTTC. It translates to CASSVTGGLYNEQFF.

Many counts were recorded for this clonotype. The chain employs TRBV5-1 and TRBJ1-1; weak D call: TRBD1 (5 bases). The CDR3 spans 14 residues. The ends were cut back, 2 bases at V and 3 bases at J, with 11 bases in the middle. Germline V gives CDR1 SGHRS, CDR2 YFSETQ. The CDR3 reads CASSFPGADTEAFF. CDR3 DNA sequence: TGCGCCAGCAGCTTTCCCGGGGCGGACACTGAAGCTTTCTTT.

V and J are TRBV6-4 and TRBJ2-3, with D perhaps matching TRBD1 or TRBD2 (6 bases each). V lost 0 bases and J 4 bases, leaving 8 bases between the germline ends. This CDR3 has 14 amino acids. The germline V gene encodes CDR1 MRHNA and CDR2 SNTAGT. In nucleotides, the CDR3 is TGTGCCAGCAGTGACTCTGGGGGGCCAGATACGCAGTATTTT. Translation gives CASSDSGGPDTQYF.

A few counts support this clonotype. The junction and the germline gene differ at one end; a read error may be behind it. CDR3 sequence: CASSEPEEFGEKLFF. The CDR3 region has the DNA TGTGCCAGCAGTGAACCCGAGGAGTTTGGTGAAAAACTATTTTTT. The chain joins TRBV2 to TRBJ1-4; D ambiguous. Germline assignment: CDR1 SNHLY and CDR2 FYNNEI. The CDR3 length is 15 residues.

The V and J genes are TRBV19 and TRBJ2-7; TRBD1 matches at 8 bases. The CDR3 loop spans 15 amino acids. J lost 3 bases, V lost 3 bases, and 7 bases had no gene match. The germline V gene has CDR1 LNHDA and CDR2 SQIVND (reference sequence). The CDR3 region has the DNA TGTGCCAGTAGTATGATGGGACAGGACGGCTACGAGCAGTACTTC. This gives the protein CASSMMGQDGYEQYF. The full variable domain, in which reference TRBV19 and TRBJ2-7 provide the parts outside the CDR3, is DGGITQSPKYLFRKEGQNVTLSCEQNLNHDAMYWYRQDPGQGLRLIYYSQIVNDFQKGDIAEGYSVSREKKESFPLTVTSAQKNPTAFYLCASSMMGQDGYEQYFGPGTRLTVT.

V and J are TRBV11-1 and TRBJ2-5; TRBD2 matches at 8 bases. The CDR3 sequence is 15 residues long. Trimming cost V 5 bases and J 5 bases; bases outside gene matches: 10. Germline V gives CDR1 SGHAT, CDR2 FQDESV (reference sequence). CDR3 sequence (DNA): TGTGCCAGCAGCCCAGCGGGAGAACCGGCGGAGACCCAGTACTTC. Amino acids: CASSPAGEPAETQYF.

This clonotype was observed many times. V gene TRBV20-1 combines with J gene TRBJ2-2; 10 bases agree with TRBD2. The germline V gene encodes CDR1 DFQATT and CDR2 SNEGSKA (reference sequence). J lost 5 bases, V lost 0 bases, and 9 bases had no gene match. The CDR3 sequence is 17 residues long. CDR3 in DNA: TGCAGTGCTAGAGATGGCGGACAGCGGGAGGGAACCGGGGAGCTGTTTTTT. Encoded protein: CSARDGGQREGTGELFF.

In this sample, this clonotype turned up many times. The CDR3 loop is CASSQEALAYEQYF. The CDR3 DNA follows: TGTGCCAGCAGCCAAGAGGCATTAGCCTACGAGCAGTACTTC. The rearrangement links TRBV4-2 to TRBJ2-7; no firm D call. The CDR3 is made up of 14 amino acids. Per the germline V gene, CDR1 is LGHNA and CDR2 is YNFKEQ. V dropped 0 bases and J dropped 2 bases, with 8 bases sitting between them.

The gene calls are TRBV4-1 and TRBJ2-7, with a weak D call TRBD2 (5 bases). The germline gives CDR1 MGHRA, CDR2 YSYEKL. The CDR3 is 17 amino acids. The germline V and J ends were trimmed by 1 base and 0 bases, with 16 bases remaining between them. The CDR3 reads CASSQVRSGVYSYEQYF. In DNA form, the CDR3 reads TGCGCCAGCAGCCAAGTTCGGTCCGGGGTCTACTCCTACGAGCAGTACTTC.

This clonotype was counted many times. V and J are TRBV11-3 and TRBJ2-2, with no clear D. Germline CDR1 is SGHNT and CDR2 is YENEEA. This CDR3 is built from 13 residues. Deletions cut 11 bases from V and 1 base from J, with 11 bases between. The CDR3 loop is CAEVQKNTGELFF. The CDR3 nucleotides are TGTGCCGAGGTACAGAAGAACACCGGGGAGCTGTTTTTT.